The 32 T cell receptor beta chains listed next were all sequenced from one sample in a study of blood T cells in healthy people across ages. Then a second PCR, running roughly 7 to 11 cycles, was carried out with a sample-barcoded 5' primer and a J-beta primer mix. TCRdb re-derived calls from the 5' RACE reads in MiXCR, one entry per CDR3 protein. The sample holds 780,000 or so distinct CDR3 sequences, roughly 25% seen once. These same records also appear under a second study, on T cells of mothers and their children.

The sample comprised blood. These TCRs come from a boy under 18 in good health.

The table lists this clonotype with a few counts. CDR3 region: CASTGVANTGELFF. CDR3 in DNA: TGTGCCAGCACGGGGGTTGCGAACACCGGGGAGCTGTTTTTT. The chain links TRBV6-6 to TRBJ2-2; TRBD2 might be the D (6 bases). This CDR3 has 14 amino acids. Per germline, CDR1 MNHNY and CDR2 SVGAGI (reference sequence). Between the trimmed V and J ends, which lost 7 bases and 0 bases, there was a span of 9 bases.

CDR3 amino acids: CASSPRTLTNYGYTF. CDR3 bases: TGTGCCAGCTCACCGAGGACACTTACTAACTATGGCTACACCTTC. V is TRBV18 and J is TRBJ1-2, with D possibly TRBD1 on 5 matching bases. The CDR3 length is 15 residues. Germline CDR1 reads KGHSH; CDR2 reads LQKENI. The V end was cut by 3 bases, the J end by 0 bases, with 11 bases between.

Regarding this clonotype: A read error may account for a junction end that differs from germline. The chain uses TRBV5-1 and TRBJ2-1; TRBD2 aligns across 10 bases. Germline V gives CDR1 SGHRS, CDR2 YFSETQ. The CDR3 length is 16 residues. Here the CDR3 reads CANSLGGTSAYNEQFF. CDR3 sequence (DNA): TGCGCCAACAGCTTGGGAGGGACTAGCGCGTACAATGAGCAGTTCTTC.

This clonotype was seen more than once but under ten times. V gene TRBV7-2 combines with J gene TRBJ2-1; 12 bases fit TRBD2. CDR1 is SGHTA, CDR2 FQGNSA, per germline. After removal of 2 bases from V and 2 bases from J, the junction contained 4 bases not matched to a gene. This CDR3 is 17 amino acids long. CDR3 amino acids: CASSLLAGGFPYNEQFF. The DNA for the CDR3 is TGTGCCAGCAGCTTACTAGCGGGAGGGTTCCCCTACAATGAGCAGTTCTTC. Variable domain in full (rest from reference TRBV7-2 and TRBJ2-1): GAGVSQSPSNKVTEKGKDVELRCDPISGHTALYWYRQSLGQGLEFLIYFQGNSAPDKSGLPSDRFSAERTGGSVSTLTIQRTQQEDSAVYLCASSLLAGGFPYNEQFFGPGTRLTVL.

The V call is TRBV3-1, the J call TRBJ2-5; tentatively, D is TRBD1 (5 bases). The CDR3 spans 17 residues. V lost 0 bases and J 1 base, leaving 15 bases between the germline ends. CDR1 and CDR2 from the germline V gene are LGHDT and YNNKEL (reference sequence). The CDR3 here is CASSQDVKGASQETQYF. Written as DNA, the CDR3 is TGTGCCAGCAGCCAAGATGTTAAAGGGGCCTCCCAAGAGACCCAGTACTTC.

V and J are TRBV3-1 and TRBJ2-7; the D gene is possibly TRBD1 (6 bases). Germline CDR1 is LGHDT and CDR2 is YNNKEL (reference sequence). V lost 1 base to trimming and J lost 3 bases, with 13 bases between them. The CDR3 has 15 residues. The CDR3 here is CASSQGPGHRYEQYF. CDR3 nucleotides: TGTGCCAGCAGCCAAGGGCCGGGACACCGCTACGAGCAGTACTTC.

The J gene is TRBJ2-7, the V gene TRBV12-3 or TRBV12-4; tentatively, D is TRBD2 (5 bases). V was trimmed by 3 bases and J by 1 base, leaving 13 bases between them. The CDR3 contains 15 residues. This CDR3 is CASSFLAAVSYEQYF. DNA of the CDR3: TGTGCCAGCAGTTTCCTAGCAGCGGTATCCTACGAGCAGTACTTC.

This clonotype was observed a few times. The chain links TRBV6-5 to TRBJ2-1; 11 nucleotides align to TRBD2. The CDR3 totals 15 residues. Germline loops: CDR1 MNHEY, CDR2 SVGAGI. The ends lost 6 bases at V and 3 bases at J; junction bases unmatched: 4. Here the CDR3 reads CASRQTSGVYNEQFF. For the CDR3, the DNA is TGTGCCAGCAGGCAGACTAGCGGGGTCTACAATGAGCAGTTCTTC.

The V call is TRBV7-9, the J call TRBJ2-2; D uncertain. Germline CDR1 SEHNR, CDR2 FQNEAQ (reference sequence). The CDR3 has 14 amino acids. V was pared by 1 base and J by 6 bases, with 9 bases between. This chain's CDR3 is CASSLVAGPGELFF. Here the CDR3 DNA reads TGTGCCAGCAGCTTAGTTGCTGGCCCCGGGGAGCTGTTTTTT.

The chain combines TRBV6-1 with TRBJ2-1; D is possibly TRBD2 (6 bases). Germline-derived CDR1 and CDR2 are MNHNS and SASEGT. V lost 3 bases to trimming and J lost 0 bases, with 18 bases between them. The CDR3 has 18 residues. CDR3 in DNA: TGTGCCAGCAGTGATCCGCTGGGGAGGCAGAGCTCCTACAATGAGCAGTTCTTC. Translation: CASSDPLGRQSSYNEQFF.

This clonotype was picked up a small number of times. This chain links TRBV20-1 with TRBJ1-5; D possibly corresponds to TRBD1 (5 bases). There are 16 residues in the CDR3. V was clipped by 3 bases and J by 4 bases, with 19 bases between them. In germline, CDR1 is DFQATT, CDR2 SNEGSKA (reference sequence). DNA of the CDR3: TGCAGTGCTAGGGATCGTGGGGCTGGAGGGAATCAGCCCCAGCATTTT. It yields the protein CSARDRGAGGNQPQHF.

CDR3 loop: CSANPGYRNYEQYF. DNA of the CDR3: TGCAGTGCTAATCCGGGATACCGGAACTACGAGCAGTACTTC. The chain links TRBV20-1 to TRBJ2-7; D possibly corresponds to TRBD2 (5 bases). From germline, CDR1 is DFQATT and CDR2 SNEGSKA (reference sequence). V shed 4 bases and J shed 3 bases, with 16 bases lying between them. This CDR3 comprises 14 residues.

This clonotype was observed a few times. This sequence joins TRBV6-5 and TRBJ2-5; D gene unclear. The end of the DNA aligns better with TRBJ2-7, so the J call may be wrong. Germline V gene lookup returns CDR1 MNHEY and CDR2 SVGAGI. The CDR3 runs 14 residues. The CDR3 region has the DNA TGTGCCAGCAGTTACTCGAAAAGTTCCTACGAGCAGTACTTC. This gives the protein CASSYSKSSYEQYF.

The V and J genes are TRBV3-1 and TRBJ2-1; TRBD1 matches at 8 bases. The germline CDR1 and CDR2 sequences are LGHDT and YNNKEL (reference sequence). This CDR3 contains 16 residues. Germline trimming cut 2 bases from V and 3 bases from J; bases unmatched to any gene: 6. CDR3 DNA: TGTGCCAGCAGCCAACTGGACAGGGATATCTACAATGAGCAGTTCTTC. Translated: CASSQLDRDIYNEQFF.

This clonotype turned up a few times. This chain joins TRBV28 and TRBJ2-1, with a possible D match to TRBD1 (6 bases). The CDR3 contains 13 residues. Germline V lookup: CDR1 MDHEN, CDR2 SYDVKM. Trimming removed 3 bases from V and 10 bases from J, with 13 bases in between. The CDR3 spells CASSFTGLGEQFF. Written as DNA, the CDR3 is TGTGCCAGCAGTTTTACAGGGTTAGGAGAGCAGTTCTTC.

This sequence joins TRBV29-1 and TRBJ2-4; D perhaps matches TRBD1 (6 bases). CDR1 SQVTM and CDR2 ANQGSEA come from the germline V gene. Trimming cost V 0 bases and J 0 bases, with 12 bases left between them. The CDR3 has 16 amino acids. The CDR3 is CSVEDRQGRAKNIQYF. CDR3 DNA: TGCAGCGTTGAAGATAGGCAGGGGAGAGCCAAAAACATTCAGTACTTC.

The CDR3 coding sequence is TGTGCCAGCAGTGGCCCCGGGACAGGGGGTCTCTACGAGCAGTACTTC. Amino acid sequence: CASSGPGTGGLYEQYF. The gene calls are TRBV2 and TRBJ2-7, with 11 bases aligning to TRBD1. Germline trimming cut 4 bases from V and 3 bases from J; bases unmatched to any gene: 8. In germline, CDR1 is SNHLY, CDR2 FYNNEI. The CDR3 extends over 16 amino acids.

The chain carries TRBV5-5 and TRBJ2-5; 7 bases agree with TRBD1. CDR1 and CDR2 (germline): SGHKS, YYEKEE (reference sequence). The CDR3 contains 13 residues. V shed 4 bases, J shed 5 bases, and the junction held 5 bases outside the gene matches. The CDR3 DNA reads TGTGCCAGCAGCAGGGACAGCTGGGAGACCCAGTACTTC. Translated, it gives CASSRDSWETQYF.

V is TRBV4-3 and J is TRBJ2-3; 8 nucleotides match TRBD2. Trimming at V came to 3 bases and at J to 0 bases, leaving 8 bases not matched to a gene. The CDR3 is 17 residues long. Germline V CDR1 and CDR2: LGHNA, YSLEER. The CDR3 spells CASSQGLSGTSTDTQYF. The CDR3 nucleotides are TGCGCCAGCAGCCAGGGGCTTAGCGGGACTAGCACAGATACGCAGTATTTT.

The CDR3 is CSVLGLTGELFF. The CDR3 nucleotides read TGCAGCGTTTTGGGTTTGACCGGGGAGCTGTTTTTT. The chain has TRBV29-1 and TRBJ2-2; D gene unclear. V shed 5 bases and J shed 5 bases, with 9 bases lying between them. Germline CDR1 and CDR2: SQVTM and ANQGSEA. The CDR3 is 12 amino acids.

This chain uses TRBV2 with TRBJ2-3; D unclear. CDR3 length equals 13 residues. Germline V CDR1 and CDR2: SNHLY, FYNNEI. With 1 base removed from V and 3 bases from J, the gap between germline ends came to 5 bases. CDR3 sequence: CASSEDGTDTQYF. CDR3 sequence (DNA): TGTGCCAGCAGTGAAGACGGTACAGATACGCAGTATTTT.

This clonotype came up a few times. The V and J genes are TRBV12-3 or TRBV12-4 and TRBJ1-3; D is perhaps TRBD1 (5 bases). The CDR3 length is 12 residues. V was shortened by 8 bases and J by 2 bases, with 7 bases between the two germline ends. The CDR3 loop is CASSGAGNTIYF. The CDR3 bases are TGTGCCAGCTCGGGGGCTGGAAACACCATATATTTT.

The chain recombines TRBV4-3 with TRBJ2-7; maybe TRBD2 (6 bases). CDR1 is LGHNA, CDR2 YSLEER, per germline. V shed 4 bases and J shed 3 bases, with 13 bases lying between them. This CDR3 has 14 residues. As DNA, the CDR3 is TGCGCCAGCAGCCCTCGGGACTCCCACTACGAGCAGTACTTC. It specifies CASSPRDSHYEQYF.

In this sample, this clonotype turned up a few times. V gene TRBV4-3 combines with J gene TRBJ2-7; D remains unclear. This CDR3 has 14 residues. Germline CDR1 reads LGHNA; CDR2 reads YSLEER. Trimming removed 0 bases from V and 2 bases from J, with 8 bases in between. The DNA of the CDR3 is TGCGCCAGCAGCCAAGATATTGGGGCCTACGAGCAGTACTTC. Translating it yields CASSQDIGAYEQYF.

The DNA for the CDR3 is TGTGCCACCTACCGACAGGGGGCGAGGTATGGCTACACCTTC. As protein: CATYRQGARYGYTF. The rearrangement links TRBV6-5 to TRBJ1-2; TRBD1 matches 10 bases. The length of the CDR3 is 14 residues. V lost 10 bases and J lost 5; bases outside the gene matches: 10. Germline V CDR1 and CDR2: MNHEY, SVGAGI.

Of note for this clonotype: The CDR3 ends on some other residue instead of the conserved phenylalanine or tryptophan, so this is likely a read error. This chain uses TRBV29-1 with TRBJ2-5; 10 nucleotides match TRBD1. Per germline, CDR1 SQVTM and CDR2 ANQGSEA. The CDR3 runs 12 residues. V lost 6 bases to trimming and J lost 3 bases; unmatched junction nucleotides: 1. CDR3 loop: CSVGQGEETQYL. CDR3 bases: TGCAGCGTCGGACAGGGGGAAGAGACCCAGTACCTC.

The chain is built from TRBV29-1 and TRBJ2-5, with 11 positions matching TRBD2. Germline loops: CDR1 SQVTM, CDR2 ANQGSEA. This CDR3 region has 15 residues. Losses at the gene ends were 4 bases for V and 5 bases for J; bases not matched to a gene: 9. In DNA, the CDR3 is TGCAGCGTTGTGTCTAGCGGGGGGCGGGGGGAGACCCAGTACTTC. Translation: CSVVSSGGRGETQYF.

The chain is built from TRBV6-1 and TRBJ2-4, with D unclear. Germline V gene data show CDR1 as MNHNS and CDR2 as SASEGT. The CDR3 is 13 amino acids. Trimming shortened V by 9 bases and J by 0 bases, and 9 bases separated the two germline ends. CDR3 amino acids: CASRDIAKNIQYF. Here the CDR3 DNA reads TGTGCCAGTAGAGATATAGCCAAAAACATTCAGTACTTC.

The chain couples TRBV7-2 to TRBJ2-2; 9 positions match TRBD1. CDR1 is SGHTA and CDR2 is FQGNSA in the germline V gene. J was trimmed by 4 bases and V by 5 bases; bases with no gene match: 5. The CDR3 spans 15 residues. The CDR3 coding sequence is TGTGCCAGCAGCCGGACAGGGGTTTTCACCGGGGAGCTGTTTTTT. Encoded protein: CASSRTGVFTGELFF.

The chain combines TRBV5-1 with TRBJ2-5, with a tentative D call TRBD1 (5 bases). V was cut by 4 bases and J by 5 bases, with 9 bases left in between. This CDR3 spans 12 amino acids. Germline CDR1 and CDR2: SGHRS and YFSETQ. The CDR3 protein is CASSDSEETQYF. In DNA form, the CDR3 reads TGCGCCAGCAGCGACAGCGAGGAGACCCAGTACTTC.

This clonotype was seen more than once but under ten times. The V gene is TRBV7-8, the J gene TRBJ2-1, with D perhaps matching TRBD2 (6 bases). V gave up 3 bases and J gave up 9 bases, with 27 bases separating them. Germline V gives CDR1 SGHVS, CDR2 FQNEAQ. The CDR3 is 18 residues long. The CDR3 DNA is TGTGCCAGCAGCTTGCCGGATGCGGGGCTTGGGGGTCGAATTGAGCAGTTCTTC. It yields the protein CASSLPDAGLGGRIEQFF.

This clonotype was observed many times. Germline is not matched at one junction end, which may reflect a read error. V gene TRBV5-1 combines with J gene TRBJ2-5; possibly TRBD2 for D (7 bases). Per the germline V gene, CDR1 is SGHRS and CDR2 is YFSETQ. The CDR3 is 13 residues long. The CDR3, as DNA: TGTGCTAGCAGCTTCGGGGGGCCGGAGACCCAGTACTTC. Encoded protein: CASSFGGPETQYF.